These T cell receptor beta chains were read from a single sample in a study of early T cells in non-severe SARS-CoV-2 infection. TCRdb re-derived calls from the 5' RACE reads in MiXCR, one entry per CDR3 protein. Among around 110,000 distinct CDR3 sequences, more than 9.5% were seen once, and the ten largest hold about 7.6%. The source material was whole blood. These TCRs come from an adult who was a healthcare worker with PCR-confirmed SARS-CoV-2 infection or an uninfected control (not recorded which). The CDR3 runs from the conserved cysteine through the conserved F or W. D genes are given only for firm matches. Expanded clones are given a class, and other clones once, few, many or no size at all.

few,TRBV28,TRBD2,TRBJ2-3,TGTGCCAGCAGTAGCGGGAGGAACACAGATACGCAGTATTTT,CASSSGRNTDTQYF
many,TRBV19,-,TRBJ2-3,TGTGCCAGTAGCTCCCCTGGCGATACGCAGTATTTT,CASSSPGDTQYF
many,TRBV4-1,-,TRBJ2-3,TGCGCCAGCAGCCAAGGATTTGCGTACCAACTAAATACGCAGTATTTT,CASSQGFAYQLNTQYF
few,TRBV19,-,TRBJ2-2,TGTGCCAGTAGTTCGACCCCGGGACGGAAAAACACCGGGGAGCTGTTTTTT,CASSSTPGRKNTGELFF
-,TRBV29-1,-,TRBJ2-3,TGCAGCGTTGTTTGGATAGATACGCAGTATTTT,CSVVWIDTQYF
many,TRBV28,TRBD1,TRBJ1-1,TGTGCCAGCAGCACTAACGACAGGGCTAACACTGAAGCTTTCTTT,CASSTNDRANTEAFF
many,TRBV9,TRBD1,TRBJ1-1,TGTGCCAGCAGCGCCCAAGTACCGGGACAGGGTAACACTGAAGCTTTCTTT,CASSAQVPGQGNTEAFF
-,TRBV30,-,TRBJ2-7,TGTGCCTGGAGTGGAGGCTCAGCAAATTCCTACGAGCAGTACTTC,CAWSGGSANSYEQYF
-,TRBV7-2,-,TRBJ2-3,TGTGCCAGCAGCTCCGGGAGTGTATTGAGCACAGATACGCAGTATTTT,CASSSGSVLSTDTQYF
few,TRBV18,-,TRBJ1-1,TGTGCCAGCTCACCGGTTGGGGACGGCATAGCTGAAGCTTTCTTT,CASSPVGDGIAEAFF
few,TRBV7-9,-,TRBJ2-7,TGTGCCAGCAGCTTAGCTCAGGGGGGGAGCGGCTACGAGCAGTACTTC,CASSLAQGGSGYEQYF
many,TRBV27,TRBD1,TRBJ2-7,TGTGCCAGCAGTGACAGGGGATCCCTCTCCTACGAGCAGTACTTC,CASSDRGSLSYEQYF
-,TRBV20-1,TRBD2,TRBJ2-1,TGCAGTGCTAATTCCGCCGGGACTAGCGGGAGGGCCTACAATGAGCAGTTCTTC,CSANSAGTSGRAYNEQFF
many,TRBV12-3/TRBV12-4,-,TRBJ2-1,TGTGCCAGCAGTTTGTGCGCGGGGTGTCACAATGAGCAGTTCTTC,CASSLCAGCHNEQFF
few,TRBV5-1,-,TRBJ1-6,TGCGCCAGCAGCTTGAGGGGGTCGGTTGATTCACCCCTCCGCTTT,CASSLRGSVDSPLRF
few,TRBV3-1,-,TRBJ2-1,TGTGCCAGCAGCCAAGCTGCGGAAGACAATGAGCAGTTCTTC,CASSQAAEDNEQFF
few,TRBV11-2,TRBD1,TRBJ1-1,TGTGCCAGCAGCTTCCTTTCACCGGGACAGGGCTTCAGCACTGAAGCTTTCTTT,CASSFLSPGQGFSTEAFF
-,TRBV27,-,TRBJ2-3,TGTGCCAGCATAAGGGGTCGACCCCTCACAGATACGCAGTATTTT,CASIRGRPLTDTQYF
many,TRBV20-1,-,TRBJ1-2,TGCAGTGCTAGAGAGGGGGGCCATGGCTACACCTTC,CSAREGGHGYTF
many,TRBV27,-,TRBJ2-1,TGTGCCAGCAGTTTCAACGCTCGGGATGAGCAGTTCTTC,CASSFNARDEQFF
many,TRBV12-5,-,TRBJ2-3,TGTGCTAGTGGTGGGCTTAGCACAGATACGCAGTATTTT,CASGGLSTDTQYF
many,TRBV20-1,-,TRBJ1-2,TGCAGTGCTAGAGATCCGAGCCCGAACGGCTACACCTTC,CSARDPSPNGYTF
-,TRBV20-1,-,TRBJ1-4,TGCAGTGCTAGTGGGGGGCGGAATGAAAAACTGTTTTTT,CSASGGRNEKLFF
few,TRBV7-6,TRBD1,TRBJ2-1,TGTGCCAGCAGCTCCAGGGGGCGGGATCACCCCAGCTCCTACAATGAGCAGTTCTTC,CASSSRGRDHPSSYNEQFF
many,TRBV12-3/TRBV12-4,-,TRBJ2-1,TGTGCCAGCAGTTTTTTTGGCGGTGCCTACAATGAGCAGTTCTTC,CASSFFGGAYNEQFF
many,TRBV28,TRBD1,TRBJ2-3,TGTGCCAGCAGTTTCTCTCGTCAGGGGGCAGATACGCAGTATTTT,CASSFSRQGADTQYF
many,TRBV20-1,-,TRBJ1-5,TGCAGTGCTCGAGGACCGGCGGGCTATAGCAATCAGCCCCAGCATTTT,CSARGPAGYSNQPQHF
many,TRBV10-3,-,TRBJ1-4,TGTGCCATCAGTGAGTCGTATCTGACTGATGAAAAACTGTTTTTT,CAISESYLTDEKLFF
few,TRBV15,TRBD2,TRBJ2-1,TGTGCCACCAGCACGGGACTAGCAGATTACAATGAGCAGTTCTTC,CATSTGLADYNEQFF
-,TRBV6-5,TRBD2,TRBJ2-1,TGTGCCAGCAGTCGGGGGGCCTACAATGAGCAGTTCTTC,CASSRGAYNEQFF
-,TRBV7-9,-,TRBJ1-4,TGTGCCAGCAGCTACCGACAGACTAATGAAAAACTGTTTTTT,CASSYRQTNEKLFF
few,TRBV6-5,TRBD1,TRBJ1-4,TGTGCCAGCAGGCCCAGGGGGCGAAATGAAAAACTGTTTTTT,CASRPRGRNEKLFF
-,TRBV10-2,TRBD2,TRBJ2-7,TGCGCCAGCAGTGGGGCGGGAGTGAATGACGAGCAGTACTTC,CASSGAGVNDEQYF
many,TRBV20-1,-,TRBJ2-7,TGCAGTGCTTTACGGCCCTCAGGTAGCTCAAAAAGAAGCGTCTCCTACGAGCAGTACTTC,CSALRPSGSSKRSVSYEQYF
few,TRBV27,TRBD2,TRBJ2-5,TGTGCCAGCACCCCCATAGCGGGAGGGCCGGTGACCCAGTACTTC,CASTPIAGGPVTQYF
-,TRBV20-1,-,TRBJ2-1,TGCAGTGCTAGGTGGGAGTCCTACAATGAGCAGTTCTTC,CSARWESYNEQFF
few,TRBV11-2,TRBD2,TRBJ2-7,TGTGCCAGCAGCTTAGAGTCGGGGGGCGAGCAGTACTTC,CASSLESGGEQYF
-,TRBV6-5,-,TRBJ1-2,TGTGCCAGCTATTATCAGGGGACATCCAACTATGGCTACACCTTC,CASYYQGTSNYGYTF
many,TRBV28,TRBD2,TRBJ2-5,TGTGCCATAGGGACGGGGGGACAAGAGACCCAGTACTTC,CAIGTGGQETQYF
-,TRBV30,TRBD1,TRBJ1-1,TGTGCCTGGAGTCCGAACAGGGGATCAGGAGAAGCTTTCTTT,CAWSPNRGSGEAFF
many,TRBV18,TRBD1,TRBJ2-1,TGTGCCAGCTCACCCCAGGGGGCCAAAGAAAATGAGCAGTTCTTC,CASSPQGAKENEQFF
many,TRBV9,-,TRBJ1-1,TGTGCCAGCAGCCCCGACGGAACTGAAGCTTTCTTT,CASSPDGTEAFF
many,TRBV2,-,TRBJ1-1,TGTGCCAGCACGAGGTTGTACACTGAAGCTTTCTTT,CASTRLYTEAFF
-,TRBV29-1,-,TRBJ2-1,TGCAGCGTATCAGACTCCATGTGGTACAATGAGCAGTTCTTC,CSVSDSMWYNEQFF
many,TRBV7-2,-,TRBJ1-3,TGTGCCAGCAGCTTAACGGGGAGGACGGACACCATATATTTT,CASSLTGRTDTIYF
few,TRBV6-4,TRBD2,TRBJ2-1,TGTGCCAGCAGTGCCGGGACTAAAATTTACAATGAGCAGTTCTTC,CASSAGTKIYNEQFF
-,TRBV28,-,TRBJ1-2,TGTGCCAGCAGTCCTACAGGGCAAGACTACTATGGCTACACCTTC,CASSPTGQDYYGYTF
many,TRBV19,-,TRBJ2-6,TGTGCCAGTACCGGCAGAATGTCTGGGGCCAACGTCCTGACTTTC,CASTGRMSGANVLTF
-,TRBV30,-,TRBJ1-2,TGTGCCTGGACCCAAACAGGAGCCTATGGCTACACCTTC,CAWTQTGAYGYTF
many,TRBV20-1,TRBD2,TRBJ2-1,TGCAGTGCTAGTCGGGCGGGACTAGCGGGAGGGAATGAGCAGTTCTTC,CSASRAGLAGGNEQFF
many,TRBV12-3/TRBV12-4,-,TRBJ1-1,TGTGCCAGCAGTTTCAGGTTGAGGGGTCGCCTAGGGGCTGAAGCTTTCTTT,CASSFRLRGRLGAEAFF
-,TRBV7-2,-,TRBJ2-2,TGTGCCAGCAACCTGGAGAGATCCGGGGAGCTGTTTTTT,CASNLERSGELFF
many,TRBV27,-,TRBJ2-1,TGTGCCAGCAAGACTGCTATCTACAATGAGCAGTTCTTC,CASKTAIYNEQFF
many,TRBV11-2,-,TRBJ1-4,TGTGCCAGCACCCAGAATGGGCCCAGGGAAAAACTGTTTTTT,CASTQNGPREKLFF
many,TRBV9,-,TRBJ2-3,TGTGCCAGCAACGCAGACATTGGCACAGATACGCAGTATTTT,CASNADIGTDTQYF
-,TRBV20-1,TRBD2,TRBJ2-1,TGCAGTGCTAGAGACAGACTAGCGGGAGCTGGCAATGAGCAGTTCTTC,CSARDRLAGAGNEQFF
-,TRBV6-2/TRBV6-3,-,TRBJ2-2,TGTGCCAGCAGCATTACCGGGGAGCTGTTTTTT,CASSITGELFF
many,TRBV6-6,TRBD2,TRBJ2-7,TGTGCCAGCAGTTACTCGAAGGTAGCCATCCCGGGACTAGACCTCGACTACGAGCAGTACTTC,CASSYSKVAIPGLDLDYEQYF
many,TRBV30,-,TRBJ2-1,TGTGCCTGGAGTAGCGCAGGACTGCAGTTCTTC,CAWSSAGLQFF